This T cell receptor beta chain emerged from a study of blood T cell repertoires in COVID-19. In the authors' workflow: Estimates of nucleated cell counts were drawn from the amplification of reference gene primers. The data were produced by immunoSEQ multiplex PCR, yet TCRdb's version contains in-frame clones alone and is incomplete. V and J calls and clone size are as listed in that table; D and trimming were resolved from the DNA. The data contain some 340,000 clones, about four fifths of them singletons. This clone was counted a single time. Germline lookup yields CDR1 LNHNV and CDR2 YYDKDF (reference sequence). The CDR3 contains 16 residues. V dropped 3 bases and J dropped 4; count of bases not matched to a gene: 6.

The V call is TRBV15, the J call TRBJ1-4, with 9 bases matching TRBD1. The receptor was isolated from a woman between 50 and 59 years old who had recovered from COVID-19. Sequenced: PBMCs or T cells enriched from blood (not recorded which). As DNA, the CDR3 is TGTGCCACCAGCAGCCGAGGACAGGGGATTAATGAAAAACTGTTTTTT. It is translated as CATSSRGQGINEKLFF. Full variable domain (missing parts from reference TRBV15 and TRBJ1-4): DAMVIQNPRYQVTQFGKPVTLSCSQTLNHNVMYWYQQKSSQAPKLLFHYYDKDFNNEADTPDNFQSRRPNTSFCFLDIRSPGLGDTAMYLCATSSRGQGINEKLFFGSGTQLSVL.